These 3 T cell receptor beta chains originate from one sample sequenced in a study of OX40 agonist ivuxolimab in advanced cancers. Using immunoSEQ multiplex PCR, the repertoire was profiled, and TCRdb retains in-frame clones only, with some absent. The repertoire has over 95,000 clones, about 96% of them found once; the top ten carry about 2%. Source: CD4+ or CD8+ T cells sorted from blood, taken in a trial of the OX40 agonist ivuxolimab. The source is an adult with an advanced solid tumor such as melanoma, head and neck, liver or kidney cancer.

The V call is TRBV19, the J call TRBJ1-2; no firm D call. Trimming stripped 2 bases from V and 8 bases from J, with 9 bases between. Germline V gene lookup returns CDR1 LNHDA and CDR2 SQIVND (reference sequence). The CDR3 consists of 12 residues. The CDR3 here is CASSIPGGGYTF. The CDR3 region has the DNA TGTGCCAGTAGTATACCCGGTGGAGGCTACACCTTC.

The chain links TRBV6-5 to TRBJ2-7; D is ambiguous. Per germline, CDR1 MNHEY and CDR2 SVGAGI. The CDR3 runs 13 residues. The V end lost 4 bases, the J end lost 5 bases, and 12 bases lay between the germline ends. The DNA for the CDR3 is TGTGCCAGCAGTTCCCACCCGACGGACGAGCAGTACTTC. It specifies CASSSHPTDEQYF.

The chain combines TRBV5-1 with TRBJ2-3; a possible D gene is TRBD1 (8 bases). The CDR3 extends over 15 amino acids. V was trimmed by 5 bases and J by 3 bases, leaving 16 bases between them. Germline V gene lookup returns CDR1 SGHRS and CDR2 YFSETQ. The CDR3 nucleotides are TGCGCCAGCAGTTCCGGACAGGGAGGGACAGATACGCAGTATTTT. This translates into CASSSGQGGTDTQYF.